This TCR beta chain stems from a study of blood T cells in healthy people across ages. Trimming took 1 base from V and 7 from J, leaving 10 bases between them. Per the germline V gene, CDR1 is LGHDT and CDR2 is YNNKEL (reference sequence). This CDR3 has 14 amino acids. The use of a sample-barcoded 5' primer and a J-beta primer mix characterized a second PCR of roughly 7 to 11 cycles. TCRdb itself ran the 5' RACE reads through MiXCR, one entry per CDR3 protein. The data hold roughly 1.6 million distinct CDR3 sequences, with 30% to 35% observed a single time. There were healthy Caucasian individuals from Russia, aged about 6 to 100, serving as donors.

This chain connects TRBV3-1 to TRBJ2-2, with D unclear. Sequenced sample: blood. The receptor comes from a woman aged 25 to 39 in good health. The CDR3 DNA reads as TGTGCCAGCAGCCAAGTTACACTTTACGGGGAGCTGTTTTTT. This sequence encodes CASSQVTLYGELFF.